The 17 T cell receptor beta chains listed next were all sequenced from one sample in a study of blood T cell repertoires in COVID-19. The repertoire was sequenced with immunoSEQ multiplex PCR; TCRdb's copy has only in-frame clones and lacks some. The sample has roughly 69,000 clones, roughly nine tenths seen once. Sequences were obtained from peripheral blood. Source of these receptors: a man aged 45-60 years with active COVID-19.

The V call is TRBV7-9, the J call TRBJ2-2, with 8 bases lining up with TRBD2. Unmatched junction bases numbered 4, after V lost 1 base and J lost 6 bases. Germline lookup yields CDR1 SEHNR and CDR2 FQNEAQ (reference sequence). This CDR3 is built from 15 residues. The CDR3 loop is CASSLGGLVAGELFF. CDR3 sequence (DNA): TGTGCCAGCAGCTTAGGGGGACTAGTTGCCGGGGAGCTGTTTTTT. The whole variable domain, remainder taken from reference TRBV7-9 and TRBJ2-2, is DTGVSQNPRHKITKRGQNVTFRCDPISEHNRLYWYRQTLGQGPEFLTYFQNEAQLEKSRLLSDRFSAERPKGSFSTLEIQRTEQGDSAMYLCASSLGGLVAGELFFGEGSRLTVL.

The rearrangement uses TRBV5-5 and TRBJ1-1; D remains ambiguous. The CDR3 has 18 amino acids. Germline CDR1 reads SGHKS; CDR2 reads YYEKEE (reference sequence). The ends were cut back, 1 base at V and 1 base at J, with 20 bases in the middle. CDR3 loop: CASSLKQIYRNPNTEAFF. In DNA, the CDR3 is TGTGCCAGCAGCTTGAAACAGATTTATAGAAACCCGAACACTGAAGCTTTCTTT.

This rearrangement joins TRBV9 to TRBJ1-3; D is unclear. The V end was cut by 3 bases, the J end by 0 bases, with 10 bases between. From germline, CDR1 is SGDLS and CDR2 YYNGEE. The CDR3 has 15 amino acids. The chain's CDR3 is CASSAGARSGNTIYF. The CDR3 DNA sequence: TGTGCCAGCAGCGCGGGAGCCCGCTCTGGAAACACCATATATTTT. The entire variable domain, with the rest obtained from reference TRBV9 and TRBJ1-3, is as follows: DSGVTQTPKHLITATGQRVTLRCSPRSGDLSVYWYQQSLDQGLQFLIQYYNGEERAKGNILERFSAQQFPDLHSELNLSSLELGDSALYFCASSAGARSGNTIYFGEGSWLTVV.

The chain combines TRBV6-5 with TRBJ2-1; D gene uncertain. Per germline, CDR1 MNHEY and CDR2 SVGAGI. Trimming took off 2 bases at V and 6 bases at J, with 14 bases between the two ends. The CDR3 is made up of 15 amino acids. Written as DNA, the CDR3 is TGTGCCAGCAGTTACGGGCGATACCCCATCAATGAGCAGTTCTTC. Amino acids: CASSYGRYPINEQFF.

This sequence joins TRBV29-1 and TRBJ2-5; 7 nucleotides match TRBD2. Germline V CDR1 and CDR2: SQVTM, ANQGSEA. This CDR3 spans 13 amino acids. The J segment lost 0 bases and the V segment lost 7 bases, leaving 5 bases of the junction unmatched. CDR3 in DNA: TGCAGCGCCGAGCGGGGAAACCAAGAGACCCAGTACTTC. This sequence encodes CSAERGNQETQYF.

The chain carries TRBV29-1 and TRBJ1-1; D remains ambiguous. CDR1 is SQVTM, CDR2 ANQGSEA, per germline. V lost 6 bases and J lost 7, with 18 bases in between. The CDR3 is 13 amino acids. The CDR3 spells CSVPDTDTLEAFF. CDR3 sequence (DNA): TGCAGCGTACCCGATACAGACACCCTTGAAGCTTTCTTT.

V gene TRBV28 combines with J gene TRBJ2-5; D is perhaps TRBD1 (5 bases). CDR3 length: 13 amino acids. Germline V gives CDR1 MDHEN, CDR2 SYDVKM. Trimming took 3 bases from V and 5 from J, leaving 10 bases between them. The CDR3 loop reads CASSLSGIETQYF. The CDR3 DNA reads TGTGCCAGCAGTTTGTCAGGGATTGAGACCCAGTACTTC. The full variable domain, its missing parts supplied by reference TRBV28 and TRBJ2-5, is DVKVTQSSRYLVKRTGEKVFLECVQDMDHENMFWYRQDPGLGLRLIYFSYDVKMKEKGDIPEGYSVSREKKERFSLILESASTNQTSMYLCASSLSGIETQYFGPGTRLLVL.

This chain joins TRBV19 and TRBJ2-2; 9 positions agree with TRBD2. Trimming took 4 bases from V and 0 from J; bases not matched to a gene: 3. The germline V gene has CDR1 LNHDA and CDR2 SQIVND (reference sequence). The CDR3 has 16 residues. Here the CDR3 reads CASSKRGAANTGELFF. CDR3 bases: TGTGCCAGTAGTAAGCGGGGGGCCGCGAACACCGGGGAGCTGTTTTTT. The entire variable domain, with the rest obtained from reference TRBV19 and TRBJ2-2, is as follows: DGGITQSPKYLFRKEGQNVTLSCEQNLNHDAMYWYRQDPGQGLRLIYYSQIVNDFQKGDIAEGYSVSREKKESFPLTVTSAQKNPTAFYLCASSKRGAANTGELFFGEGSRLTVL.

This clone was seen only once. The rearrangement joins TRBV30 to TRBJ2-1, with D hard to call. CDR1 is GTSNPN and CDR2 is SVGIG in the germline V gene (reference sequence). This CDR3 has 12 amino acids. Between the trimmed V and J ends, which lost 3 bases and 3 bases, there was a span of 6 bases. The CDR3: CAWSRYYNEQFF. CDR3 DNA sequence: TGTGCCTGGAGCAGGTACTACAATGAGCAGTTCTTC.

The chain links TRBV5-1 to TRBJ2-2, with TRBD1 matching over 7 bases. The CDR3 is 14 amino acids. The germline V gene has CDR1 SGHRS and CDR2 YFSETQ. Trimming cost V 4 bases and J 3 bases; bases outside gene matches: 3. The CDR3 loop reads CASSLGQHTGELFF. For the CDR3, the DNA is TGCGCCAGCAGCCTGGGACAGCACACCGGGGAGCTGTTTTTT.

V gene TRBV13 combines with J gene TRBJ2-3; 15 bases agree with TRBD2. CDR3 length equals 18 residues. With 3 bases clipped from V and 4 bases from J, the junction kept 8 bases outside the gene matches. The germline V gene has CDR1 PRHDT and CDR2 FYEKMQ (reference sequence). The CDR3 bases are TGTGCCAGCAGCTTCCGGACTAGCGGGAGGGCCCAGGCAGATACGCAGTATTTT. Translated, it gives CASSFRTSGRAQADTQYF.

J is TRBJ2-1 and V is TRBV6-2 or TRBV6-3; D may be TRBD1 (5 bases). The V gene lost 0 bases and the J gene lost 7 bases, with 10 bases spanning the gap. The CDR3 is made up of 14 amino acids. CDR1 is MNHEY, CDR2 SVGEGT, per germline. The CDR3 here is CASSYSGRANEQFF. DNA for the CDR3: TGTGCCAGCAGTTACTCAGGCAGGGCGAATGAGCAGTTCTTC.

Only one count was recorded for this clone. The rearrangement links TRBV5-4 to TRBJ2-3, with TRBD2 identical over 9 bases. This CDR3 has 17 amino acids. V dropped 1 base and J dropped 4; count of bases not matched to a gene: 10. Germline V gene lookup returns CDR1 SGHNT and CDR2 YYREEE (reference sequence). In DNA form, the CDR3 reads TGTGCCAGCAGCTTGCGGGCGGGAGGGCCCTATGCAGATACGCAGTATTTT. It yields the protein CASSLRAGGPYADTQYF.

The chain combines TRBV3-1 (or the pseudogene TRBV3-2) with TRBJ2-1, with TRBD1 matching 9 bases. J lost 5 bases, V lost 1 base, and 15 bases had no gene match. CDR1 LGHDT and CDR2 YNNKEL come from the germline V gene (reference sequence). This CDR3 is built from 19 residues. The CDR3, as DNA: TGTGCCAGCAGCCAAGGGGGGCGAACAGGGGGCTTACCCAACAATGAGCAGTTCTTC. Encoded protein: CASSQGGRTGGLPNNEQFF.

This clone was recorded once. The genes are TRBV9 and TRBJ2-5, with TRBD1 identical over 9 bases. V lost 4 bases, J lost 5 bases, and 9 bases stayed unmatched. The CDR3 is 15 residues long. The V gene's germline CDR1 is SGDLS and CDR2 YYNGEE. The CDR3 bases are TGTGCCAGCAGCCCCCGGACAGGGGTTAGGGAGACCCAGTACTTC. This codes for CASSPRTGVRETQYF.

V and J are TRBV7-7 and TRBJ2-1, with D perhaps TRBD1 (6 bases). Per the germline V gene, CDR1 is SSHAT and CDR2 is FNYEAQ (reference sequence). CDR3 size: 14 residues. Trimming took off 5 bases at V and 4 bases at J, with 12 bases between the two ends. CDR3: CASSPGAVYNEQFF. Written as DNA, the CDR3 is TGTGCCAGCAGCCCAGGGGCAGTATACAATGAGCAGTTCTTC.

CDR3 amino acids: CASSLGASASYEQYF. DNA of the CDR3: TGTGCCAGCAGCTTAGGGGCTAGCGCCTCCTACGAGCAGTACTTC. The J gene is TRBJ2-7, the V gene TRBV11-2; D might be TRBD2 (6 bases). The ends were cut back, 1 base at V and 0 bases at J, with 10 bases in the middle. There are 15 residues in the CDR3. Germline V gene sequence: CDR1 SGHAT, CDR2 FQNNGV.